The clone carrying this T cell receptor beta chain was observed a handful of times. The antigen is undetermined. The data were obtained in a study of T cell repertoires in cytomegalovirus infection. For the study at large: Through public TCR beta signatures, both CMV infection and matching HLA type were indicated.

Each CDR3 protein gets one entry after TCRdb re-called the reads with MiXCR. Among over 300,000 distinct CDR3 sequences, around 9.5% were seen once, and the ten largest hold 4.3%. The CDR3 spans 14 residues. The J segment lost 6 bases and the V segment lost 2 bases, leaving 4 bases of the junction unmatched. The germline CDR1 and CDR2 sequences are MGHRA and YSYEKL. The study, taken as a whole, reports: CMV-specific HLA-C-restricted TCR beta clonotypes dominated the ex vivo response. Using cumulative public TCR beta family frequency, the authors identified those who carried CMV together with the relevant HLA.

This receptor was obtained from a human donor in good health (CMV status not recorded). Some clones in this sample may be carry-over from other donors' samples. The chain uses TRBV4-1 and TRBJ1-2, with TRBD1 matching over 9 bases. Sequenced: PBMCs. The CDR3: CASSQIRQGDGYTF. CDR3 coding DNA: TGCGCCAGCAGCCAAATTCGACAGGGGGATGGCTACACCTTC.